The present T cell receptor beta chain was sequenced within a study of blood T cell repertoires in COVID-19. Study details: Collection of acute and convalescent COVID-19 samples took place in the United States, Italy and Spain. PBMCs, B-cell-depleted T cells, or T cells were the source of the cDNA or gDNA that made up the material.

Original methodology: How many nucleated cells were present was estimated from reference gene primer amplification. TCRdb keeps only in-frame clones here, not all; method: immunoSEQ multiplex PCR. V and J calls and clone size are as listed in that table; D and trimming were resolved from the DNA. The sample records approximately 70,000 clones, more than 80% being singletons. Deletions cut 8 bases from V and 1 base from J, with 14 bases between. Germline V gene data show CDR1 as LNHDA and CDR2 as SQIVND (reference sequence). CDR3 length equals 14 residues. The sequence derives from an elderly woman with active or convalescent COVID-19. V and J are TRBV19 and TRBJ1-1; D unresolved. Sequencing was carried out using peripheral blood. The CDR3 loop is CASRREIGNTEAFF. In nucleotides, the CDR3 is TGTGCCAGTCGCCGGGAAATAGGGAACACTGAAGCTTTCTTT. The variable domain in full, completed from reference TRBV19 and TRBJ1-1, reads DGGITQSPKYLFRKEGQNVTLSCEQNLNHDAMYWYRQDPGQGLRLIYYSQIVNDFQKGDIAEGYSVSREKKESFPLTVTSAQKNPTAFYLCASRREIGNTEAFFGQGTRLTVV.